This T cell receptor (beta chain) was recorded in a study of OX40 agonist ivuxolimab in advanced cancers. Only in-frame clones appear in the TCRdb table, and some are missing; sequencing was by immunoSEQ multiplex PCR. The top ten hold 0.75% to 0.95% of the sample, which has about 98,000 clones, approximately 86% seen once. V was pared by 4 bases and J by 4 bases, with 7 bases between. The germline gives CDR1 SNHLY, CDR2 FYNNEI. CDR3 length: 13 amino acids. The chain uses TRBV2 and TRBJ2-2, with D uncertain. The origin of this receptor is an adult with an advanced solid tumor such as melanoma, head and neck, liver or kidney cancer. Sequences were derived from CD4+ or CD8+ T cells sorted from blood, sampled in a trial of the OX40 agonist ivuxolimab. The CDR3 DNA sequence: TGTGCCAGCAGTGGTAGACCCACCGGGGAGCTGTTTTTT. Protein product: CASSGRPTGELFF.